The clone carrying this T cell receptor beta chain was seen only a few times. In the study's own analysis: Nucleated cell number was recorded as an estimate derived from reference gene primer amplification. The table came from immunoSEQ multiplex PCR; TCRdb's copy has only in-frame clones and leaves some out. The D gene and trimming were derived from the DNA, and the V and J assignments and clone size from that table. Here the sample spans around 100,000 clones, about 86% being singletons. These data come from a study of blood T cell repertoires in COVID-19. In the study overall: Italy, Spain and the United States were the sources of the convalescent and acute COVID-19 samples. From T cells, B-cell-depleted T cells, or PBMCs came the material, which was cDNA or gDNA.

This CDR3 has 15 residues. The TCR originated in a human donor in a cohort sampled during active COVID-19. The chain has TRBV21-1 and TRBJ1-2. TRBV21-1 is labeled a pseudogene. Sample: peripheral blood. The CDR3 here is CASSRPASPLMMYTF. The DNA for the CDR3 is TGTGCCAGCAGCAGGCCAGCTAGCCCCCTGATGATGTACACCTTC.